These 26 T cell receptor beta chains came from one sample sequenced in a study of monozygotic twins with inflammatory bowel disease. TCRdb processed the 5' RACE reads again and assigns one entry to each CDR3 protein, with no DNA. The repertoire table contains about 200,000 distinct CDR3 sequences. Sequencing used blood. The receptor source for this set is a human donor with ulcerative colitis or Crohn's disease, or a healthy co-twin of an affected twin (not recorded which).

V is TRBV12-3 or TRBV12-4 and J is TRBJ2-2; TCRdb indicates TRBD1, and absent DNA this call remains unverified. This CDR3 has 16 residues. This chain's CDR3 is CASRTGFGQNTGELFF.

The chain recombines TRBV11-1 with TRBJ2-1; TCRdb names TRBD1, which stays unverified in the absence of DNA. CDR1 is SGHAT and CDR2 is FQDESV in the germline V gene (reference sequence). The CDR3 consists of 13 residues. CDR3 in amino acids: CASRGGRWNEQFF.

V and J are TRBV20-1 and TRBJ2-5. CDR3 length: 13 amino acids. The germline V gene encodes CDR1 DFQATT and CDR2 SNEGSKA (reference sequence). CDR3 sequence reads: CSARDYLGETQYF.

This chain uses TRBV6-5 with TRBJ1-6. Looked up from germline, CDR1 is MNHEY and CDR2 is SVGAGI. CDR3 length equals 13 residues. This CDR3 is CASSYGGDSPLHF.

The chain couples TRBV29-1 to TRBJ2-7; no DNA is available, so the TRBD1 call from TCRdb remains unchecked. Germline V gene data show CDR1 as SQVTM and CDR2 as ANQGSEA. CDR3 length: 13 residues. The CDR3 sequence is CSVVLQGHYEQYF.

The chain couples TRBV4-2 to TRBJ1-2; TCRdb picks TRBD1, but there is no DNA to check that call. The germline CDR1 and CDR2 sequences are LGHNA and YNFKEQ. The CDR3 runs to 14 residues. The CDR3 protein is CASSFSGSPYGYTF.

The chain is built from TRBV4-3 and TRBJ1-4; the D call from TCRdb, TRBD1, cannot be confirmed without DNA. This CDR3 comprises 15 residues. Germline V gives CDR1 LGHNA, CDR2 YSLEER. CDR3 region: CASSQSGTGGEKLFF.

The rearrangement uses TRBV7-3 and TRBJ2-3; TCRdb's assignment of TRBD2 cannot be checked, as there is no DNA. The CDR3 runs to 17 residues. Germline V lookup: CDR1 SGHTA, CDR2 FQGTGA. The CDR3 here is CASSLPSSGEDTDTQYF.

The chain links TRBV7-9 to TRBJ2-5; TCRdb returns TRBD1, unconfirmable since there is no DNA. CDR3 length: 14 residues. The germline gives CDR1 SEHNR, CDR2 FQNEAQ (reference sequence). CDR3 residues: CASSFGQAPETQYF.

The V call is TRBV5-1, the J call TRBJ2-5; TCRdb's D call, TRBD1, is unchecked because there is no DNA. The CDR3 spans 14 residues. The germline V gene has CDR1 SGHRS and CDR2 YFSETQ. This chain's CDR3 is CASSLDVTGSHQYF.

This chain uses TRBV6-2 or TRBV6-3 with TRBJ2-7; TCRdb indicates TRBD2, and absent DNA this call remains unverified. This CDR3 comprises 14 residues. The germline V gene encodes CDR1 MNHEY and CDR2 SVGEGT. The CDR3 here is CASNPPGPHYEQYF.

The CDR3: CASSPGQGILRTEAFF. V usage is TRBV6-1 and J usage is TRBJ1-1; no DNA is available, so the TRBD1 call from TCRdb remains unchecked. CDR1 MNHNS and CDR2 SASEGT come from the germline V gene. CDR3 length: 16 amino acids.

The chain links TRBV30 to TRBJ2-5. The CDR3 loop spans 13 amino acids. Germline CDR1 is GTSNPN and CDR2 is SVGIG (reference sequence). CDR3 protein: CAWSTSYQETQYF.

V is TRBV9 and J is TRBJ2-2; lacking DNA, the TRBD1 call made by TCRdb goes unchecked. Germline loops: CDR1 SGDLS, CDR2 YYNGEE. The CDR3 contains 12 residues. The CDR3 region is CASSPLPGELFF.

The rearrangement links TRBV20-1 to TRBJ2-1. CDR3 length: 12 amino acids. Per the germline V gene, CDR1 is DFQATT and CDR2 is SNEGSKA (reference sequence). This CDR3 reads CSARISDNEQFF.

The chain joins TRBV5-4 to TRBJ2-3. This CDR3 is built from 15 residues. Per germline, CDR1 SGHNT and CDR2 YYREEE (reference sequence). CDR3 sequence reads: CASSLAGKSTDTRYF.

This CDR3 is CASSSSWGTNEKLFF. The rearrangement uses TRBV27 and TRBJ1-4; without DNA, the TCRdb call of TRBD1 cannot be checked. Per germline, CDR1 MNHEY and CDR2 SMNVEV (reference sequence). The CDR3 runs 15 residues.

The chain recombines TRBV7-2 with TRBJ2-3; TCRdb returns TRBD2, unconfirmable since there is no DNA. This CDR3 spans 15 amino acids. Germline V gives CDR1 SGHTA, CDR2 FQGNSA. CDR3 sequence: CASSLMGEGADTQYF.

This rearrangement joins TRBV20-1 to TRBJ2-3. CDR3 length: 14 amino acids. Per the germline V gene, CDR1 is DFQATT and CDR2 is SNEGSKA (reference sequence). Here the CDR3 reads CSAEGLSSTDTQYF.

The chain links TRBV7-2 to TRBJ2-1; without DNA, the TCRdb call of TRBD2 cannot be checked. The length of the CDR3 is 15 residues. CDR1 SGHTA and CDR2 FQGNSA come from the germline V gene. CDR3 sequence: CASSPWVAGGYEQFF.

The chain joins TRBV7-9 to TRBJ1-5. The germline V gene encodes CDR1 SEHNR and CDR2 FQNEAQ (reference sequence). The CDR3 runs to 15 residues. The CDR3 protein is CASSLMDGGNQPQHF.

V gene TRBV9 combines with J gene TRBJ2-1; TCRdb's D gene call, TRBD1, goes unchecked for lack of DNA. Germline CDR1 reads SGDLS; CDR2 reads YYNGEE. This CDR3 is 16 amino acids long. The CDR3 sequence is CASSGGLPPIYNEQFF. Full variable domain (missing parts from reference TRBV9 and TRBJ2-1): DSGVTQTPKHLITATGQRVTLRCSPRSGDLSVYWYQQSLDQGLQFLIQYYNGEERAKGNILERFSAQQFPDLHSELNLSSLELGDSALYFCASSGGLPPIYNEQFFGPGTRLTVL.

This rearrangement joins TRBV6-5 to TRBJ2-6; the D gene TCRdb calls, TRBD1, cannot be checked with no DNA. CDR1 and CDR2 from the germline V gene are MNHEY and SVGAGI. The CDR3 totals 17 residues. The CDR3 here is CASTSGTVVSGANVLTF.

V and J are TRBV4-2 and TRBJ2-7; the D gene TCRdb calls, TRBD1, cannot be checked with no DNA. Germline CDR1 is LGHNA and CDR2 is YNFKEQ. The CDR3 sequence is 14 residues long. CDR3 region: CASSLWTGTYEQYF.

This chain connects TRBV20-1 to TRBJ1-1. In germline, CDR1 is DFQATT, CDR2 SNEGSKA (reference sequence). The CDR3 is made up of 11 amino acids. Here the CDR3 reads CSARLLTEAFF.

The chain has TRBV2 and TRBJ1-5; TCRdb's D call of TRBD1 is untestable without DNA. Germline assignment: CDR1 SNHLY and CDR2 FYNNEI. The CDR3 loop spans 14 amino acids. The CDR3 loop reads CASRPNRGDQPQHF.